The clone carrying this TCR beta chain was detected ten times or more. Its specificity is unknown. TCRdb analysed the reads with MiXCR anew, one entry per CDR3 protein. Of hundreds of thousands of distinct CDR3 sequences listed, approximately 11% are singletons. Looked up from germline, CDR1 is ENHRY and CDR2 is SYGVKD. J gave up 0 bases and V 4 bases, and 15 bases lay outside the gene matches. The CDR3 has 20 residues. These data belong to a study of T cell repertoires in cytomegalovirus infection. In the study overall: It was the public TCR beta signatures that indicated both CMV infection and matching HLA type.

Study results and caveats: The study identified carriers of CMV plus the relevant HLA from cumulative public TCR beta family frequency. What dominated the ex vivo response were HLA-C-restricted CMV-specific TCR beta clonotypes.

The specimen sequenced was PBMCs. This receptor was taken from a human donor in good health (CMV status not recorded). Some clones in this sample may be carry-over from other donors' samples. V usage is TRBV10-3 and J usage is TRBJ2-1, with 10 bases matching TRBD2. The CDR3: CAISGLTSTSGWSSYNEQFF. Here the CDR3 DNA reads TGTGCCATCAGTGGGCTCACTTCGACTAGCGGGTGGAGCTCCTACAATGAGCAGTTCTTC.